The subject of this entry is one T cell receptor beta chain. For the second PCR, which ran for roughly 7 to 11 cycles, a sample-barcoded 5' primer and a J-beta primer mix were used. Each CDR3 protein gets one entry after TCRdb re-called the 5' RACE reads with MiXCR. The sample holds about 800,000 distinct CDR3 sequences; around 25% are singletons and the top ten take roughly 3.8%. The data belong to a study of blood T cells in healthy people across ages. V dropped 0 bases and J dropped 2 bases, with 8 bases sitting between them. Germline V lookup: CDR1 SGHTA, CDR2 FQGNSA. The CDR3 covers 15 residues. Samples each yielded at least 6 micrograms of total RNA. Another study also made use of these data, one on T cells of mothers and their children. Per that study: The yield was over 8.5 million TCR beta CDR3 reads from each mother and 2.5 million to 3.5 million from each child.

This TCR was recovered from a boy younger than 18 in good health. The rearrangement links TRBV7-2 to TRBJ1-3; D remains ambiguous. Sample: blood. CDR3 DNA: TGTGCCAGCAGCTTAGCGGCGGGTGCTGGAAACACCATATATTTT. This sequence encodes CASSLAAGAGNTIYF.